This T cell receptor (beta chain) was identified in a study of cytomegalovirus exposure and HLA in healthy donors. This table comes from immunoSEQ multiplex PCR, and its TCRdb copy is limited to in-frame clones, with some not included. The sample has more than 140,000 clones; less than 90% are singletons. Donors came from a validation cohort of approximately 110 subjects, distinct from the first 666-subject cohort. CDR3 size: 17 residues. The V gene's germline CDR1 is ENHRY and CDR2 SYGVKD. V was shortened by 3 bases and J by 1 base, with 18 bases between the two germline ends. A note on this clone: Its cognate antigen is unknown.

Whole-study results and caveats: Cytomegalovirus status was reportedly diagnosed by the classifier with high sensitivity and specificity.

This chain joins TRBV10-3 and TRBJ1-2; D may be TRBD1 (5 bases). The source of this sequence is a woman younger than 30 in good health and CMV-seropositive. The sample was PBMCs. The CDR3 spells CAISERQGGPFNYGYTF. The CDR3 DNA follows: TGTGCCATCAGTGAAAGGCAGGGTGGACCCTTTAACTATGGCTACACCTTC.